Below are 27 T cell receptor beta chains sequenced from a single sample in a study of OX40 agonist ivuxolimab in advanced cancers. The assay was immunoSEQ multiplex PCR, and TCRdb's table has in-frame clones only and misses some. The sample has nearly 80,000 clones, approximately 84% seen once. Sequencing was performed on CD4+ or CD8+ T cells sorted from blood, taken in a trial of the OX40 agonist ivuxolimab. The receptors derive from an adult with an advanced solid tumor such as melanoma, head and neck, liver or kidney cancer.

Notes on this clone: The identical CDR3 is also encoded by other nucleotide sequences in the sample. The chain carries TRBV28 and TRBJ2-7; D unresolved. The CDR3 covers 11 residues. CDR1 and CDR2 (germline): MDHEN, SYDVKM. V lost 6 bases, J lost 7 bases, and 10 bases lay in between. CDR3 sequence reads: CASSPRVEQYF. The CDR3 DNA reads as TGTGCCAGCAGCCCCCGGGTGGAGCAGTACTTC.

The V gene is TRBV2, the J gene TRBJ1-4; D not certain. The ends were cut back, 5 bases at V and 8 bases at J, with 15 bases in the middle. The CDR3 extends over 14 amino acids. In germline, CDR1 is SNHLY, CDR2 FYNNEI. The CDR3 bases are TGTGCCAGCAGTTTAAATGCCTTTCTAGAAAAACTGTTTTTT. Protein sequence: CASSLNAFLEKLFF.

The chain employs TRBV18 and TRBJ1-6; a weak D match, TRBD1 (5 bases). This CDR3 is built from 16 residues. Germline V CDR1 and CDR2: KGHSH, LQKENI. With 4 bases removed from V and 0 bases from J, the gap between germline ends came to 10 bases. The CDR3 DNA sequence: TGTGCCAGCTCACTGGGACCCAACTCCTATAATTCACCCCTCCACTTT. Translated, it gives CASSLGPNSYNSPLHF.

The rearrangement links TRBV6-4 to TRBJ1-1; D uncertain. The CDR3 is 14 residues long. Trimming pared 3 bases from V and 4 bases from J, leaving 12 bases between. Germline CDR1 and CDR2: MRHNA and SNTAGT. CDR3 nucleotides: TGTGCCAGCAGTGAAAACCCCGGGGTCACTGAAGCTTTCTTT. This gives the protein CASSENPGVTEAFF.

The rearrangement links TRBV27 to TRBJ2-4, with 9 bases lining up with TRBD1. Germline CDR1 MNHEY, CDR2 SMNVEV (reference sequence). The CDR3 spans 15 residues. Unmatched junction bases numbered 6, after V lost 2 bases and J lost 7 bases. The CDR3 spells CASSLRTGAPNIQYF. CDR3 nucleotide sequence: TGTGCCAGCAGTTTACGGACAGGGGCGCCCAACATTCAGTACTTC.

This rearrangement joins TRBV5-5 to TRBJ2-1; tentative D call: TRBD2 (5 bases). The CDR3 runs 15 residues. The V gene lost 2 bases and the J gene lost 7 bases, with 16 bases spanning the gap. CDR1 and CDR2 (germline): SGHKS, YYEKEE (reference sequence). CDR3 nucleotide sequence: TGTGCCAGCAGCTTAGTGGCGTTCTCGGGGAATGAGCAGTTCTTC. Translated: CASSLVAFSGNEQFF.

The chain couples TRBV5-4 to TRBJ1-2, with TRBD1 as a possible D gene (5 bases). Between the trimmed V and J ends, which lost 0 bases and 3 bases, there was a span of 9 bases. CDR1 and CDR2 from the germline V gene are SGHNT and YYREEE (reference sequence). This CDR3 is built from 14 residues. The CDR3 DNA is TGTGCCAGCAGCTTGGGGGGGTTCTACTATGGCTACACCTTC. The encoded protein is CASSLGGFYYGYTF.

This sequence joins TRBV7-6 and TRBJ2-5; a possible D gene is TRBD2 (6 bases). Germline V CDR1 and CDR2: SGHVS, FNYEAQ. The CDR3 is 14 residues long. With 5 bases removed from V and 2 bases from J, the gap between germline ends came to 12 bases. For the CDR3, the DNA is TGTGCCAGCAGCCTAGTAAGCGGGCAAGAGACCCAGTACTTC. This sequence encodes CASSLVSGQETQYF.

This chain uses TRBV29-1 with TRBJ2-1, with 8 positions matching TRBD2. Germline values: CDR1 SQVTM, CDR2 ANQGSEA. Unmatched junction bases numbered 14, after V lost 5 bases and J lost 5 bases. This CDR3 is 16 amino acids long. This chain's CDR3 is CSVSLTAGVRNNEQFF. In DNA form, the CDR3 reads TGCAGCGTTTCCCTAACAGCGGGGGTGAGAAACAATGAGCAGTTCTTC.

The chain combines TRBV28 with TRBJ2-7; D is ambiguous. From germline, CDR1 is MDHEN and CDR2 SYDVKM. Trimming stripped 5 bases from V and 0 bases from J, with 17 bases between. The CDR3 length is 16 residues. Written as DNA, the CDR3 is TGTGCCAGCAGTCCTCTGGTTAACCGACCCTCCTACGAGCAGTACGTC. It encodes CASSPLVNRPSYEQYV.

The CDR3 region has the DNA TGTGCCAGCAGTTCCTCAGGGGGGTGGGACTATGGCTACACCTTC. Translating gives CASSSSGGWDYGYTF. The chain combines TRBV28 with TRBJ1-2; TRBD1 aligns across 7 bases. The V segment lost 4 bases and the J segment 3 bases; nucleotides outside the gene matches: 8. This CDR3 comprises 15 residues. The germline V gene has CDR1 MDHEN and CDR2 SYDVKM.

This clone was picked up a small number of times. The rearrangement uses TRBV14 and TRBJ2-5; D ambiguous. Trimming pared 0 bases from V and 6 bases from J, leaving 17 bases between. This CDR3 has 16 amino acids. The germline V gene has CDR1 SGHDN and CDR2 FVKESK. The CDR3 nucleotides are TGTGCCAGCAGCCAAGATCGTCTCAGGTCCCACAAGACCCAGTACTTC. Translation gives CASSQDRLRSHKTQYF.

The chain is built from TRBV5-1 and TRBJ1-3; D is perhaps TRBD1 (6 bases). The V gene's germline CDR1 is SGHRS and CDR2 YFSETQ. Trimming took 4 bases from V and 5 from J, leaving 22 bases between them. The CDR3 extends over 17 amino acids. CDR3 sequence reads: CASSLGGGDVGRNTIYF. In DNA, the CDR3 is TGCGCCAGCAGCCTTGGCGGGGGCGATGTAGGTAGAAACACCATATATTTT.

DNA of the CDR3: TGTGCCAGCAGCACTCAGAGGAACACTGAAGCTTTCTTT. This sequence encodes CASSTQRNTEAFF. The chain uses TRBV5-5 and TRBJ1-1; D gene unclear. The CDR3 loop spans 13 amino acids. Per the germline V gene, CDR1 is SGHKS and CDR2 is YYEKEE (reference sequence). Trimming pared 4 bases from V and 1 base from J, leaving 8 bases between. The full variable domain, its missing parts supplied by reference TRBV5-5 and TRBJ1-1, is DAGVTQSPTHLIKTRGQQVTLRCSPISGHKSVSWYQQVLGQGPQFIFQYYEKEERGRGNFPDRFSARQFPNYSSELNVNALLLGDSALYLCASSTQRNTEAFFGQGTRLTVV.

This clone was seen more than once but under ten times. The V gene is TRBV2, the J gene TRBJ1-1; the D gene is possibly TRBD1 (6 bases). Germline V CDR1 and CDR2: SNHLY, FYNNEI. The V and J ends lost 6 bases and 3 bases respectively, with 14 bases between them. CDR3 size: 14 residues. This CDR3 reads CASSQDRLYTEAFF. CDR3 DNA sequence: TGTGCCAGCAGCCAGGACAGACTTTACACTGAAGCTTTCTTT.

The chain joins TRBV15 to TRBJ2-4; possibly TRBD2 for D (5 bases). Germline CDR1 LNHNV, CDR2 YYDKDF (reference sequence). There are 16 residues in the CDR3. The V end was cut by 1 base, the J end by 0 bases, with 10 bases between. CDR3 amino acids: CATSRAGSGAKNIQYF. CDR3 coding DNA: TGTGCCACCAGCAGAGCCGGAAGCGGAGCCAAAAACATTCAGTACTTC. The variable domain in full, with the rest retrieved from reference TRBV15 and TRBJ2-4, is DAMVIQNPRYQVTQFGKPVTLSCSQTLNHNVMYWYQQKSSQAPKLLFHYYDKDFNNEADTPDNFQSRRPNTSFCFLDIRSPGLGDTAMYLCATSRAGSGAKNIQYFGAGTRLSVL.

The rearrangement links TRBV9 to TRBJ2-7; possible D gene TRBD1, 6 bases. The CDR3 has 17 amino acids. Trimming left V 1 base short and J 4 bases short, with 21 bases between. From germline, CDR1 is SGDLS and CDR2 YYNGEE. Here the CDR3 DNA reads TGTGCCAGCAGCGTAATGAAACGATACAGGGTAAATTACGAGCAGTACTTC. This encodes CASSVMKRYRVNYEQYF.

In this sample, this clone turned up once. The rearrangement links TRBV28 to TRBJ1-1; 8 positions agree with TRBD1. The V gene end was trimmed by 10 bases and the J gene end by 2 bases; junction bases not matched to a gene: 9. The length of the CDR3 is 14 residues. CDR1 and CDR2 (germline): MDHEN, SYDVKM. CDR3 nucleotide sequence: TGTGCCACGGGGTCAGGGGGCTATAACACTGAAGCTTTCTTT. Translating gives CATGSGGYNTEAFF. The complete variable domain, with remaining parts taken from reference TRBV28 and TRBJ1-1, reads DVKVTQSSRYLVKRTGEKVFLECVQDMDHENMFWYRQDPGLGLRLIYFSYDVKMKEKGDIPEGYSVSREKKERFSLILESASTNQTSMYLCATGSGGYNTEAFFGQGTRLTVV.

The V call is TRBV19, the J call TRBJ1-5; 9 bases are shared with TRBD1. This CDR3 has 13 amino acids. V lost 9 bases and J lost 6; bases outside the gene matches: 6. CDR1 and CDR2 (germline): LNHDA, SQIVND (reference sequence). The CDR3, as DNA: TGTGCCAGCCGGGACAGGGCGAGTCAGCCCCAGCATTTT. It yields the protein CASRDRASQPQHF.

This clone was seen only once. The chain links TRBV9 to TRBJ1-5; D is uncertain. CDR1 and CDR2 from the germline V gene are SGDLS and YYNGEE. The CDR3 sequence is 15 residues long. Trimming left V 2 bases short and J 7 bases short, with 16 bases between. The CDR3 reads CASSVPDLGGQPQHF. The CDR3 DNA is TGTGCCAGCAGCGTCCCGGACCTAGGCGGCCAGCCCCAGCATTTT. Combining the CDR3 with reference TRBV9 and TRBJ1-5 gives the whole variable domain DSGVTQTPKHLITATGQRVTLRCSPRSGDLSVYWYQQSLDQGLQFLIQYYNGEERAKGNILERFSAQQFPDLHSELNLSSLELGDSALYFCASSVPDLGGQPQHFGDGTRLSIL.

V and J are TRBV4-1 and TRBJ2-1, with 11 bases that match TRBD2. The ends lost 3 bases at V and 3 bases at J; junction bases unmatched: 10. The CDR3 length is 18 residues. In germline, CDR1 is MGHRA, CDR2 YSYEKL. In nucleotides, the CDR3 is TGCGCCAGCAGCCAGGGACGTCTGACTAGCGGGAACTACAATGAGCAGTTCTTC. This gives the protein CASSQGRLTSGNYNEQFF.

This clone was seen a single time. This sequence joins TRBV9 and TRBJ1-2; 9 bases line up with TRBD1. Germline CDR1 SGDLS, CDR2 YYNGEE. This CDR3 has 14 amino acids. Trimming at V came to 0 bases and at J to 8 bases, leaving 5 bases not matched to a gene. The CDR3 DNA reads TGTGCCAGCAGCGTAGGGACAGGGGTAGGGGGCTACACCTTC. This encodes CASSVGTGVGGYTF. Complete variable domain (other parts from reference TRBV9 and TRBJ1-2): DSGVTQTPKHLITATGQRVTLRCSPRSGDLSVYWYQQSLDQGLQFLIQYYNGEERAKGNILERFSAQQFPDLHSELNLSSLELGDSALYFCASSVGTGVGGYTFGSGTRLTVV.

The chain uses TRBV7-3 and TRBJ1-1; D uncertain. Germline V CDR1 and CDR2: SGHTA, FQGTGA. The ends were cut back, 1 base at V and 1 base at J, with 4 bases in the middle. The length of the CDR3 is 13 residues. As DNA, the CDR3 is TGTGCCAGCAGCTTAAGCAGGAACACTGAAGCTTTCTTT. Translating gives CASSLSRNTEAFF.

The chain has TRBV28 and TRBJ1-5; D gene unclear. Trimming removed 3 bases from V and 0 bases from J, with 12 bases in between. CDR3 length equals 16 residues. Germline CDR1 MDHEN, CDR2 SYDVKM. The CDR3 region is CASSLGLSYSNQPQHF. The DNA of the CDR3 is TGTGCCAGCAGTTTGGGTTTAAGTTATAGCAATCAGCCCCAGCATTTT.

The V and J genes are TRBV6-1 and TRBJ1-2, with D uncertain. CDR1 is MNHNS, CDR2 SASEGT, per germline. This CDR3 comprises 14 residues. V lost 1 base and J 3 bases, leaving 9 bases between the germline ends. CDR3 sequence (DNA): TGTGCCAGCAGTGAAGGACCGCGGCACTATGGCTACACCTTC. It translates to CASSEGPRHYGYTF.

The CDR3 DNA sequence: TGCAGCGTGCGGGGGGGATTGAACACTGAAGCTTTCTTT. Translated, it gives CSVRGGLNTEAFF. The V and J genes are TRBV29-1 and TRBJ1-1, with a weak D call TRBD1 (5 bases). This CDR3 region has 13 residues. From germline, CDR1 is SQVTM and CDR2 ANQGSEA. Trimming pared 6 bases from V and 0 bases from J, leaving 11 bases between.

V and J are TRBV6-6 and TRBJ1-3; perhaps TRBD1 as D (6 bases). CDR1 and CDR2 from the germline V gene are MNHNY and SVGAGI (reference sequence). The germline V and J ends were trimmed by 9 bases and 2 bases, with 17 bases remaining between them. CDR3 length: 15 residues. The CDR3 bases are TGTGCCAGTCGCGACGTCGGGGGCGCTGGAAACACCATATATTTT. As protein: CASRDVGGAGNTIYF.